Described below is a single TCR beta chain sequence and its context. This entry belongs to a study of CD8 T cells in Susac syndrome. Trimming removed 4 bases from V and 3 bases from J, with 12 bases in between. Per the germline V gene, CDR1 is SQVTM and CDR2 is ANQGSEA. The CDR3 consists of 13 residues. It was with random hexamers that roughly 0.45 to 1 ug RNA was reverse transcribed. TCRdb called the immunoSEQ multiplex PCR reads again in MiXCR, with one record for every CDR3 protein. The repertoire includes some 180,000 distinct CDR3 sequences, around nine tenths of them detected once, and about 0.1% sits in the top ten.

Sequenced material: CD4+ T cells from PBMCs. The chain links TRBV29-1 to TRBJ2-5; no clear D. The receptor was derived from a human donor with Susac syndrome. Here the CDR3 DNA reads TGCAGCGTTGCTGGCAGGCTAAAAGAGACCCAGTACTTC. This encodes CSVAGRLKETQYF.